The following is a TCR beta chain sequence with its context. What it recognizes is unknown. The data stem from a study of cytomegalovirus exposure and HLA in healthy donors. At the level of the study: Unique TCRs numbering around 85 million, obtained from HLA-typed donors, made up an early data release. For the 300 to 450 genotyped donors, more than 80% fell within the Caucasian-associated ancestry cluster.

Study-wide results and limits: TCR association rates varied by HLA locus in a later analysis, with DRB1 highest and HLA-C lowest.

PCR used 60 Vbeta primers and 13 Jbeta primers. Original processing methods: About 12 million of the 80 million or so unique TCR beta chains counted in a later analysis were shared. Sequencing used immunoSEQ multiplex PCR; TCRdb keeps in-frame clones, though not all of them. D and trimming come from the DNA, and the V and J calls and clone size come from that table. The table includes approximately 40,000 clones, roughly 79% detected once. The trim removed 5 bases at V and 4 bases at J, leaving 5 bases unmatched. Germline V lookup: CDR1 SGHTA, CDR2 FQGTGA. There are 14 residues in the CDR3. V and J are TRBV7-3 and TRBJ1-1; 9 nucleotides line up with TRBD1. Source material: PBMCs. The receptor was derived from a woman aged 40 to 55 in good health and CMV-seronegative. CDR3 nucleotides: TGTGCCAGCAGCGCAACAGGGGGCGGCACTGAAGCTTTCTTT. Protein sequence: CASSATGGGTEAFF. The full variable domain, completed using reference TRBV7-3 and TRBJ1-1, is GAGVSQTPSNKVTEKGKYVELRCDPISGHTALYWYRQSLGQGPEFLIYFQGTGAADDSGLPNDRFFAVRPEGSVSTLKIQRTERGDSAVYLCASSATGGGTEAFFGQGTRLTVV.